What follows is one T cell receptor (beta chain) and its context. Its matching antigen is unknown. TCRdb independently ran MiXCR on the RT-PCR reads; one entry per CDR3 protein. The top ten clones hold 11% of a sample with some 850,000 distinct CDR3 sequences, around a sixth of them seen once. The data stem from a study of response to subunit inactivated influenza vaccine. CDR1 is LGHDT and CDR2 is YNNKEL in the germline V gene (reference sequence). Trimming took 8 bases from V and 1 from J, leaving 9 bases between them. This CDR3 comprises 13 residues. Study-wide results and limits: That few new T cells are recruited by each seasonal influenza vaccination was the authors' suggestion.

This clonotype was sampled from a man aged 50-59 years who received an inactivated influenza vaccine. This specimen consisted of PBMCs from blood, obtained approximately 5 days after vaccination. This chain links TRBV3-1 with TRBJ1-5; maybe TRBD1 (5 bases). The CDR3 region is CASGGRSNQPQHF. The CDR3 coding sequence is TGTGCCAGCGGGGGGAGGAGCAATCAGCCCCAGCATTTT.